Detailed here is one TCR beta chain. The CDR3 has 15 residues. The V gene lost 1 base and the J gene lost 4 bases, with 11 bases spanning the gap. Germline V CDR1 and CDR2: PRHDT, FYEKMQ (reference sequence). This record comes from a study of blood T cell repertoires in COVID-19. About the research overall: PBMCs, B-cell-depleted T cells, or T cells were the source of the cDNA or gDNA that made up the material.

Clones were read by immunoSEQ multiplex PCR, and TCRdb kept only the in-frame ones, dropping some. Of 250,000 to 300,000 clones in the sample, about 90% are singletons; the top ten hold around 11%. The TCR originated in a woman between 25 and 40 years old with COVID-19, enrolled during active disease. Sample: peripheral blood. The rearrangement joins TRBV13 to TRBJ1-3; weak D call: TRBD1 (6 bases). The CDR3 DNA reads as TGTGCCAGCAGCTTAGCACAGGGACCCGGAAACACCATATATTTT. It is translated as CASSLAQGPGNTIYF.